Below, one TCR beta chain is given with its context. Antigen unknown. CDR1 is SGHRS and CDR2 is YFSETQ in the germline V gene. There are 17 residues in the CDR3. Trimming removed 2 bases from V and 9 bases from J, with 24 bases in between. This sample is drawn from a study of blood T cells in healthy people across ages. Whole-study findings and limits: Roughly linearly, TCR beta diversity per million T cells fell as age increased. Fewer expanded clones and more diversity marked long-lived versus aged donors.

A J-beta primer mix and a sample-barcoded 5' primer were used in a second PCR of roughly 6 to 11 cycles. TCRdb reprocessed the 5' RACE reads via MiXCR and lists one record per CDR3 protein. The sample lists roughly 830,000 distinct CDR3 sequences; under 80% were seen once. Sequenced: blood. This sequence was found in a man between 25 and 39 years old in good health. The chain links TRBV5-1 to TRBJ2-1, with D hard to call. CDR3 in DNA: TGCGCCAGCAGCTTTGGCATTTGGTCCGTTCGCGAGGTTGAGCAGTTCTTC. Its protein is CASSFGIWSVREVEQFF.